These T cell receptor beta chains were read from a single sample in a study of T-cell reconstitution after alpha-beta-depleted transplantation in children. TCRdb fed the PCR reads into MiXCR, producing one record per CDR3 protein. The sample records around 200,000 distinct CDR3 sequences, around 8.4% being singletons. The source material was PBMCs, mostly from graft donor cells, sampled 360 days after TCRalphabeta/CD19-depleted stem cell transplant. The origin of the receptors is a male patient under 10 years old who had a stem cell transplant for acute myeloid leukemia, so the T cells may come from the graft donor. Both conserved end residues are part of each CDR3. The D gene is left open where the match is weak. Not every row has a clone size; where given, it reads once, few, many or a size class.

d_gene	abundance	v_gene	j_gene	CDR3nt	CDR3aa
NA	many	TRBV29-1	TRBJ1-3	TGCAGCGTTGAATCCGCCCAAGGTGGAAACACCATATATTTT	CSVESAQGGNTIYF
TRBD1	many	TRBV20-1	TRBJ2-5	TGCAGTGCTGCGACAGGGGGTACCGAAGAGACCCAGTACTTC	CSAATGGTEETQYF
NA	many	TRBV29-1	TRBJ2-3	TGCAGCGTTGAAGATCGGGGAGATACGCAGTATTTT	CSVEDRGDTQYF
NA	many	TRBV5-6	TRBJ2-2	TGTGCCAGCAGCCCGACCCTTTGGGGCGCCAACACCGGGGAGCTGTTTTTT	CASSPTLWGANTGELFF
TRBD1	few	TRBV4-1	TRBJ2-7	TGCGCCAGCAGCCAAGCGCCCCGGGACAGGTACGAGCAGTACTTC	CASSQAPRDRYEQYF
NA	few	TRBV7-9	TRBJ2-7	TGTGCCAGCAGCTTACCGACCGATCCCTACGAGCAGTACTTC	CASSLPTDPYEQYF
NA	few	TRBV20-1	TRBJ1-3	TGCAGTGCTAGGGACATCCTGACCTCTGGAAACACCATATATTTT	CSARDILTSGNTIYF
TRBD1	NA	TRBV19	TRBJ2-7	TGTGCCAGTAGTGCCGGGACAGGCTTGACCGTTTCCTACGAGCAGTACTTC	CASSAGTGLTVSYEQYF
NA	NA	TRBV12-3/TRBV12-4	TRBJ2-5	TGTGCCAGCCGCGACAGTGGAGGGGGGGAGACCCAGTACTTC	CASRDSGGGETQYF
NA	many	TRBV27	TRBJ2-1	TGTGCCAGCAGTTCCTTTGGGGCCTACAATGAGCAGTTCTTC	CASSSFGAYNEQFF
NA	few	TRBV20-1	TRBJ2-3	TGCAGTGCTAGTGATTTTGGGGGACGCACAGATACGCAGTATTTT	CSASDFGGRTDTQYF
NA	many	TRBV5-1	TRBJ1-1	TGCGCCAGCAGCGAGACAGGGAACACTGAAGCTTTCTTT	CASSETGNTEAFF
TRBD2	many	TRBV4-3	TRBJ2-5	TGCGCCAGCAGCCAAGAGCCCGCGGGAGGGGAGACCCAGTACTTC	CASSQEPAGGETQYF
NA	many	TRBV20-1	TRBJ2-5	TGCAGTGCTAGAGGGAACCTCCGACCGGGCCTCCAAGAGACCCAGTACTTC	CSARGNLRPGLQETQYF
NA	many	TRBV12-3/TRBV12-4	TRBJ1-5	TGTGCCAGCAGTTTAGGAGAGGGGTATCAGCCCCAGCATTTT	CASSLGEGYQPQHF
TRBD2	NA	TRBV5-1	TRBJ2-1	TGCGCCAGCACAGCGGGGCCTTACAATGAGCAGTTCTTC	CASTAGPYNEQFF
TRBD1	few	TRBV18	TRBJ2-3	TGTGCCAGCGCCTTCAACAGGGGTTCGCAGTATTTT	CASAFNRGSQYF
NA	many	TRBV11-2	TRBJ1-1	TGTGCCAGCAGCCACACTCCACGACAGAGAGCTTTCTTT	CASSHTPRQRAFF
TRBD2	many	TRBV15	TRBJ2-7	TGTGCCACCAGCAGAGATCTGGGACTAGGTATCTACGAGCAGTACTTC	CATSRDLGLGIYEQYF
NA	few	TRBV21-1	TRBJ2-2	TGTGCCAGCAGCAGGGGGGTTCCTGGGGAGCTGTTTTTT	CASSRGVPGELFF
NA	many	TRBV5-4	TRBJ2-7	TGTGCCAGCAGCTTGAGGCAGGGCTGGGACGAGCAGTACTTC	CASSLRQGWDEQYF
NA	many	TRBV12-3/TRBV12-4	TRBJ1-5	TGTGCCAGCAGTTTAGCGCTCCGGGTTAGCAATCAGCCCCAGCATTTT	CASSLALRVSNQPQHF
TRBD2	NA	TRBV20-1	TRBJ2-2	TGCAGTGCTAGAGATTCAGCGGGGGCCCTGACCGGGGAGCTGTTTTTT	CSARDSAGALTGELFF
NA	few	TRBV5-1	TRBJ1-2	TGCGCCAGCAGCTTGTGGTCGGGTCGGGCAGGCGGCTATGGCTACACCTTC	CASSLWSGRAGGYGYTF
NA	many	TRBV20-1	TRBJ2-3	TGCAGTGCTAGTCCTAGCAGGAGCGCAGATACGCAGTATTTT	CSASPSRSADTQYF
NA	many	TRBV29-1	TRBJ2-3	TGCAGCGTTTCGAACGGGTTCGCAGATACGCAGTATTTT	CSVSNGFADTQYF
TRBD1	NA	TRBV15	TRBJ1-5	TGTGCCACCAGCAGAACTCCGACAGGGGCGGTCAATCAGCCCCAGCATTTT	CATSRTPTGAVNQPQHF
NA	many	TRBV7-8	TRBJ2-3	TGTGCCAGCAGCTTAATCGGGGAGCCCACAGATACGCAGTATTTT	CASSLIGEPTDTQYF
NA	NA	TRBV15	TRBJ1-1	TGTGCCACCAGCAGAGCAGAGACTGAAGCTTTCTTT	CATSRAETEAFF
TRBD1	NA	TRBV12-3/TRBV12-4	TRBJ1-1	TGTGCCAGTGGTCGTGGGACAGGGCCTTCGAACACTGAAGCTTTCTTT	CASGRGTGPSNTEAFF
NA	NA	TRBV7-8	TRBJ1-5	TGTGCCAGCAGCTTCCCCGCGGGTCAGCCCCAGCATTTT	CASSFPAGQPQHF
TRBD2	once	TRBV13	TRBJ2-1	TGTGCCAGCAGCTTGCCTAGCGGGGGTGCCAATGAGCAGTTCTTC	CASSLPSGGANEQFF
TRBD1	NA	TRBV29-1	TRBJ2-7	TGCAGCGTAAGACAGGGTAATCCCTACGAGCAGTACTTC	CSVRQGNPYEQYF
TRBD2	few	TRBV14	TRBJ2-5	TGTGCCAGCAGCCAAGGTCGGGGACTAGCGTATCGGGAGACCCAGTACTTC	CASSQGRGLAYRETQYF
NA	NA	TRBV12-3/TRBV12-4	TRBJ2-6	TGTGCCAGCTGTTTAGCGCCGACAGCCTTGAGCTCTGGGGCCAACGTCCTGACTTTC	CASCLAPTALSSGANVLTF
NA	many	TRBV2	TRBJ1-3	TGTGCCAGCAGTGAAAGTGGAAACACCATATATTTT	CASSESGNTIYF
TRBD2	NA	TRBV5-6	TRBJ2-3	TGTGCCAGCAGCCCCCCGGGACTAGCGGGCGCCCGGGCAGATACGCAGTATTTT	CASSPPGLAGARADTQYF
TRBD2	many	TRBV4-2	TRBJ2-1	TGTGCCAGCAGCCAGGAAAGCGGGACTTCCTACAATGAGCAGTTCTTC	CASSQESGTSYNEQFF
NA	NA	TRBV4-3	TRBJ2-1	TGCGCCAGCAGCCAAGATTCCGGCAATGAGCAGTTCTTC	CASSQDSGNEQFF
NA	NA	TRBV5-1	TRBJ1-2	TGCGCCAGCAGCGGAGAGGGGGTACTAGGGTATGGCTACACCTTC	CASSGEGVLGYGYTF
NA	many	TRBV20-1	TRBJ2-1	TGCAGTGCTAGATACCAGGGAGAGTTTAGGTACAATGAGCAGTTCTTC	CSARYQGEFRYNEQFF
NA	NA	TRBV7-9	TRBJ2-2	TGTGCCAGCAGCTTACGACGGGCCGGGTCCGGTGGGGAGCTGTTTTTT	CASSLRRAGSGGELFF
NA	few	TRBV20-1	TRBJ1-4	TGCAGTGCTAGCGGGGTACTCCCGACGCCTAATGAAAAACTGTTTTTT	CSASGVLPTPNEKLFF
TRBD2	many	TRBV20-1	TRBJ2-7	TGCAGTGGGGTGACTAGCGGCCTTTCCTACGAGCAGTACTTC	CSGVTSGLSYEQYF
TRBD2	many	TRBV27	TRBJ2-1	TGTGCCAGCAGTTTATTGACTAGCGGGGGGTACAATGAGCAGTTCTTC	CASSLLTSGGYNEQFF
TRBD2	few	TRBV4-2	TRBJ2-1	TGTGCCAGCAGCCAAGAGCGGCAGCGGGACTACAATGAGCAGTTCTTC	CASSQERQRDYNEQFF
NA	many	TRBV12-3/TRBV12-4	TRBJ2-5	TGTGCCAGCAGTCAAACAGGGCTCCTAGAGACCCAGTACTTC	CASSQTGLLETQYF
NA	many	TRBV28	TRBJ2-7	TGTGCCAGCGGATACGAGCAGTACTTC	CASGYEQYF
NA	NA	TRBV5-1	TRBJ2-1	TGCGCCAGCAGCTCCCGGGAGGGGGGACAGCACTACAATGAGCAGTTCTTC	CASSSREGGQHYNEQFF
NA	many	TRBV27	TRBJ2-1	TGTGCCAGCGGGTTTAGGGTGTATGAGCAGTTCTTC	CASGFRVYEQFF
NA	many	TRBV12-3/TRBV12-4	TRBJ2-3	TGTGCCAGCAGTCCAAGAAACACAGATACGCAGTATTTT	CASSPRNTDTQYF